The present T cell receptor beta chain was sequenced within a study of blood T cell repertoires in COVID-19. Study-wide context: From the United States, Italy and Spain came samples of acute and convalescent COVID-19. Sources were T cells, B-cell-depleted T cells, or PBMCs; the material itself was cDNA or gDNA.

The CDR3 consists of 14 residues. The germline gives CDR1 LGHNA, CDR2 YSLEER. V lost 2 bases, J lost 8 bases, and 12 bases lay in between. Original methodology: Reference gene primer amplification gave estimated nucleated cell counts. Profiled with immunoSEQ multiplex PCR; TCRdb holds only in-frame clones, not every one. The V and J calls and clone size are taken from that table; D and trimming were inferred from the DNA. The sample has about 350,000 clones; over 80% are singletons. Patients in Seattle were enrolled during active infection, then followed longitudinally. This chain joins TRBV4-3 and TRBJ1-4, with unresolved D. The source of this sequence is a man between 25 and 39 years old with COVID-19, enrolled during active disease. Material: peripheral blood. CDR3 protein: CASSQKLLPEKLFF. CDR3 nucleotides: TGCGCCAGCAGCCAAAAACTGCTTCCGGAAAAACTGTTTTTT.